Listed below are T cell receptor beta chains from one sample, sequenced in a study of blood T cell repertoires in COVID-19. TCRdb's table, derived via immunoSEQ multiplex PCR, lists solely in-frame clones and lacks some. The top ten clones hold 10% to 15% of a sample with tens of thousands of clones, less than 85% of them seen once. The material sequenced was peripheral blood. The receptor set was obtained from a man aged 45-65 years with COVID-19, enrolled during active disease. CDR3s include the opening cysteine and the closing phenylalanine or tryptophan. D genes are given only for firm matches. The size of a clone is reported for some rows only, either as once, few or many, or as a class for expanded clones.

V gene	J gene	D gene	clone size	CDR3 protein	CDR3 DNA
TRBV4-1	TRBJ2-7	TRBD2	.	CASSRRVTSGGSSYEQYF	TGCGCCAGCAGCCGTCGTGTCACTAGCGGGGGGAGCTCCTACGAGCAGTACTTC
TRBV2	TRBJ2-7	TRBD2	.	CASSEGTSDWQYF	TGTGCCAGCAGTGAAGGGACTAGCGATTGGCAGTACTTC
TRBV4-1	TRBJ2-3	TRBD2	.	CASSRELAGATRTDTQYF	TGCGCCAGCAGCCGAGAACTAGCGGGGGCTACTCGCACAGATACGCAGTATTTT
TRBV29-1	TRBJ1-1	.	.	CSVDGGGGTNTEAFF	TGCAGCGTTGATGGAGGTGGCGGAACCAACACTGAAGCTTTCTTT
TRBV7-9	TRBJ2-7	.	.	CASSARSLTGSYEQYF	TGTGCCAGCAGCGCACGTTCATTGACAGGTTCCTACGAGCAGTACTTC
TRBV30	TRBJ1-2	.	few	CAWSVSLLNYGYTF	TGTGCCTGGAGTGTCAGCTTACTAAACTATGGCTACACCTTC
TRBV6-5	TRBJ1-3	.	.	CASRSGQTSGNTIYF	TGTGCCAGCAGAAGCGGACAGACCTCTGGAAACACCATATATTTT
TRBV6-1	TRBJ1-3	TRBD1	.	CASSDAGGRNTIYF	TGTGCCAGCAGTGATGCAGGGGGCAGAAACACCATATATTTT
TRBV12-3/TRBV12-4	TRBJ2-2	.	once	CASTPLEGGELFF	TGTGCCAGCACCCCCCTGGAGGGCGGGGAGCTGTTTTTT
TRBV6-5	TRBJ1-5	.	.	CASSPGTLGNQPQHF	TGTGCCAGCAGTCCCGGGACATTGGGGAATCAGCCCCAGCATTTT
TRBV7-9	TRBJ1-4	TRBD1	.	CASSHPIDTPGGKLFF	TGTGCCAGCAGCCATCCGATCGACACTCCAGGGGGAAAACTGTTTTTT
TRBV19	TRBJ1-2	TRBD1	.	CASSTLQGVNGYTF	TGTGCCAGTAGCACCCTACAGGGGGTAAATGGCTACACCTTC
TRBV11-2	TRBJ1-2	TRBD1	once	CASSSIKTGGADYGYTF	TGTGCCAGCAGCTCGATCAAAACAGGGGGCGCAGACTATGGCTACACCTTC
TRBV13	TRBJ2-7	.	.	CASRPRDFGYEQYF	TGTGCCAGCAGACCCCGGGATTTCGGCTACGAGCAGTACTTC
TRBV27	TRBJ1-1	.	.	CASSLWAGAEAFF	TGTGCCAGCAGTTTATGGGCGGGAGCTGAAGCTTTCTTT
TRBV29-1	TRBJ2-1	TRBD2	few	CSVEGGLAGREQFF	TGCAGCGTTGAAGGGGGCCTAGCGGGACGTGAGCAGTTCTTC
TRBV3-1/TRBV3-2	TRBJ2-7	.	.	CASSQGQRSLGEQYF	TGTGCCAGCAGCCAAGGCCAGCGGTCTCTGGGAGAGCAGTACTTC
TRBV3-1/TRBV3-2	TRBJ2-1	.	.	CASSQGGGQSYNEQFF	TGTGCCAGCAGCCAAGGTGGAGGACAGTCCTACAATGAGCAGTTCTTC
TRBV2	TRBJ2-7	.	.	CASSVGGAAYEQYF	TGTGCCAGCAGTGTAGGGGGGGCCGCCTACGAGCAGTACTTC
TRBV11-2	TRBJ1-1	TRBD1	.	CASSLVGQGAFEAFF	TGTGCCAGCAGCTTAGTGGGACAGGGGGCGTTTGAAGCTTTCTTT
TRBV6-5	TRBJ1-1	TRBD1	.	CASKIRQGKNTEAFF	TGTGCCAGCAAGATTCGACAGGGGAAAAACACTGAAGCTTTCTTT
TRBV6-6	TRBJ1-4	.	.	CASSPSGAGGEKLFF	TGTGCCAGCAGTCCCTCAGGGGCGGGGGGTGAAAAACTGTTTTTT
TRBV18	TRBJ1-1	TRBD1	.	CASSPRRQGGELVNTEAFF	TGTGCCAGCTCACCACGGCGACAGGGAGGTGAGTTGGTGAACACTGAAGCTTTCTTT
TRBV7-2	TRBJ2-7	.	.	CASSAGPSSYEQYF	TGTGCCAGCAGCGCGGGACCGAGCTCCTACGAGCAGTACTTC
TRBV30	TRBJ2-3	.	.	CAWSVLRDTQYF	TGTGCCTGGAGTGTACTCCGGGATACGCAGTATTTT
TRBV5-1	TRBJ1-4	TRBD1	.	CASSLSSGGREKLFF	TGCGCCAGCAGCTTGTCGTCAGGGGGACGTGAAAAACTGTTTTTT
TRBV7-2	TRBJ1-1	TRBD1	.	CASSWTGGNMNTEAFF	TGTGCCAGCAGCTGGACAGGGGGAAACATGAACACTGAAGCTTTCTTT
TRBV9	TRBJ2-1	TRBD2	.	CASSVETGGGEQFF	TGTGCCAGCAGCGTAGAAACGGGGGGTGGTGAGCAGTTCTTC
TRBV13	TRBJ1-4	.	.	CASSGALNEKLFF	TGTGCCAGCAGCGGGGCCCTTAATGAAAAACTGTTTTTT
TRBV3-1/TRBV3-2	TRBJ2-5	TRBD2	.	CASSRQRGAVTQYF	TGTGCCAGCAGTCGACAGCGGGGCGCGGTAACCCAGTACTTC
TRBV2	TRBJ1-5	.	few	CASSATDPSNQPQHF	TGTGCCAGCAGTGCGACTGACCCTAGCAATCAGCCCCAGCATTTT
TRBV3-1/TRBV3-2	TRBJ2-3	.	.	CASSQGANTQYF	TGTGCCAGCAGCCAGGGGGCGAATACGCAGTATTTT
TRBV5-1	TRBJ2-3	.	few	CASSLARVIDTQYF	TGCGCCAGCAGCTTGGCCAGGGTTATAGATACGCAGTATTTT
TRBV6-5	TRBJ2-2	TRBD1	.	CASSPKTGSTGELFF	TGTGCCAGCAGTCCTAAGACAGGGTCCACCGGGGAGCTGTTTTTT
TRBV11-2	TRBJ1-6	TRBD1	.	CASSSAGTGNSPLHF	TGTGCCAGCAGCTCCGCCGGGACAGGGAATTCACCCCTCCACTTT
TRBV11-3	TRBJ2-7	.	.	CASSLDGSGEQYF	TGTGCCAGCAGCTTAGATGGCAGCGGCGAGCAGTACTTC
TRBV13	TRBJ2-5	TRBD2	.	CASSLAGGPETQYF	TGTGCCAGCAGCCTAGCGGGGGGGCCCGAGACCCAGTACTTC
TRBV2	TRBJ1-2	.	.	CASRGGLYGYTF	TGTGCCAGCAGGGGTGGACTCTATGGCTACACCTTC
TRBV7-3	TRBJ2-5	.	.	CASSLGGLTGETQYF	TGTGCCAGCAGCTTAGGCGGACTTACCGGGGAGACCCAGTACTTC
TRBV6-4	TRBJ2-7	TRBD2	.	CASNIIVAGAHEQYF	TGTGCCAGCAACATTATAGTAGCGGGGGCTCACGAGCAGTACTTC
TRBV5-1	TRBJ2-7	.	.	CASSSSGTPGGEQYF	TGCGCCAGCAGCTCCTCCGGGACACCGGGTGGCGAGCAGTACTTC
TRBV4-2	TRBJ2-2	TRBD2	once	CASSQEGGGGTGELFF	TGTGCCAGCAGCCAAGAAGGCGGGGGTGGTACCGGGGAGCTGTTTTTT
TRBV25-1	TRBJ2-2	.	.	CASSQITGELFF	TGTGCCAGCAGTCAGATCACCGGGGAGCTGTTTTTT
TRBV30	TRBJ1-5	.	few	CAWSDALGRRNQPQHF	TGTGCCTGGAGTGACGCACTAGGCAGGCGCAATCAGCCCCAGCATTTT
TRBV4-3	TRBJ2-3	.	.	CASSHATSTDTQYF	TGCGCCAGCAGCCACGCGACTAGCACAGATACGCAGTATTTT
TRBV7-9	TRBJ2-3	.	many	CASSRDRRPTDTQYF	TGTGCCAGCAGCCGAGACAGACGACCCACAGATACGCAGTATTTT
TRBV6-5	TRBJ2-3	.	.	CASRDSPTDTQYF	TGTGCCAGCAGGGACAGTCCCACAGATACGCAGTATTTT
TRBV7-9	TRBJ1-5	.	.	CASSLRGAGNQPQHF	TGTGCCAGCAGCTTAAGAGGCGCAGGGAATCAGCCCCAGCATTTT
TRBV9	TRBJ1-1	.	.	CASSVAGAVGTEAFF	TGTGCCAGCAGCGTAGCAGGGGCCGTAGGCACTGAAGCTTTCTTT
TRBV5-1	TRBJ2-1	.	once	CASSIQGLEQFF	TGCGCCAGCAGCATACAGGGTCTTGAGCAGTTCTTC
TRBV7-2	TRBJ1-5	.	.	CASSLGAPGNNQPQHF	TGTGCCAGCAGCTTAGGGGCCCCCGGGAATAATCAGCCCCAGCATTTT
TRBV5-1	TRBJ2-1	.	.	CASSSREDSLYNEQFF	TGCGCCAGCAGCTCGAGGGAGGACTCTCTATACAATGAGCAGTTCTTC
TRBV7-9	TRBJ2-7	.	.	CASSLWTRQTLYEQYF	TGTGCCAGCAGCCTCTGGACGAGACAGACCCTCTACGAGCAGTACTTC
TRBV7-9	TRBJ2-3	TRBD2	.	CASSLASGVTTDTQYF	TGTGCCAGCAGCTTAGCCAGCGGGGTTACCACAGATACGCAGTATTTT
TRBV7-8	TRBJ1-3	TRBD1	few	CASSLGDRGNTIYF	TGTGCCAGCAGCTTAGGGGACAGGGGAAACACCATATATTTT
TRBV4-1	TRBJ2-5	.	.	CASSQGTYRETQYF	TGCGCCAGCAGCCAAGGAACGTACAGGGAGACCCAGTACTTC
TRBV11-2	TRBJ2-5	.	.	CASSFGRYQETQYF	TGTGCCAGCAGCTTCGGCAGGTACCAAGAGACCCAGTACTTC